Below, 25 T cell receptor beta chains from the same sample are listed, as sequenced in a study of CD8 T cells in ankylosing spondylitis. Study-level points and caveats: Among TCR beta sequences, a motif of eight highly homologous variants appeared characteristic of ankylosing spondylitis blood.

For these TCRs, the target antigens are not known. TCRdb fed the 5' RACE reads into MiXCR, producing one record per CDR3 protein. The sample has more than 600,000 distinct CDR3 sequences, around 17% seen once. What was sequenced was blood, either unsorted or a sorted T cell fraction (not recorded which). These receptors were obtained from a male donor with ankylosing spondylitis.

V gene TRBV20-1 combines with J gene TRBJ2-5; TRBD2 aligns across 11 bases. Trimming removed 6 bases from V and 1 base from J; junction bases left unmatched: 16. Per the germline V gene, CDR1 is DFQATT and CDR2 is SNEGSKA (reference sequence). CDR3 length equals 18 residues. CDR3 loop: CSARTGLAVRGPQETQYF. The CDR3 DNA sequence: TGCAGTGCAAGAACGGGACTAGCGGTCAGGGGGCCCCAAGAGACCCAGTACTTC.

A single count supports this clonotype. Likely a read error: the CDR3 ends without its conserved phenylalanine or tryptophan. The DNA is left out, because the CDR3 cannot be placed on it with certainty; the CDR3 is given as TCRdb lists it. The chain joins TRBV7-3 to TRBJ2-7. CDR1 and CDR2 (germline): SGHTA, FQGTGA. Ends included, the CDR3 has 11 residues. This CDR3 reads CASNHTHGQLI.

This chain joins TRBV20-1 and TRBJ1-2; D is undetermined. This CDR3 spans 12 amino acids. V lost 5 bases, J lost 4 bases, and 11 bases lay in between. In germline, CDR1 is DFQATT, CDR2 SNEGSKA (reference sequence). CDR3 amino acids: CSASDRSYGYTF. The CDR3 coding sequence is TGCAGTGCTTCGGACCGAAGCTATGGCTACACCTTC.

A few counts support this clonotype. V usage is TRBV5-1 and J usage is TRBJ2-2, with 7 bases fitting TRBD1. The V gene's germline CDR1 is SGHRS and CDR2 YFSETQ. The CDR3 covers 15 residues. V was pared by 0 bases and J by 4 bases, with 3 bases of the junction left unmatched. CDR3 loop: CASSLEGAGTGELFF. CDR3 nucleotide sequence: TGCGCCAGCAGCTTGGAGGGGGCCGGCACCGGGGAGCTGTTTTTT.

The chain joins TRBV29-1 to TRBJ1-1, with 7 bases identical to TRBD1. This CDR3 has 15 amino acids. The V and J ends lost 2 bases and 2 bases, in that order; junction bases with no gene match: 8. Germline V lookup: CDR1 SQVTM, CDR2 ANQGSEA. DNA for the CDR3: TGCAGCGTTGAAAGCACAGGGGACTTCAACACTGAAGCTTTCTTT. Residues: CSVESTGDFNTEAFF.

This clonotype was recorded many times. Relative to the germline gene, one junction end is altered; a read error may explain this. The chain uses TRBV5-1 and TRBJ2-2; D is undetermined. The CDR3 extends over 13 amino acids. CDR1 and CDR2 (germline): SGHRS, YFSETQ. CDR3 sequence: CASSLGNTGELFF. The CDR3 bases are TGTGCCAGCAGCTTGGGGAACACCGGGGAGCTGTTTTTT. Full variable domain (outside the CDR3, taken from reference TRBV5-1 and TRBJ2-2): KAGVTQTPRYLIKTRGQQVTLSCSPISGHRSVSWYQQTPGQGLQFLFEYFSETQRNKGNFPGRFSGRQFSNSRSEMNVSTLELGDSALYLCASSLGNTGELFFGEGSRLTVL.

The chain carries TRBV28 and TRBJ2-7; perhaps TRBD2 as D (6 bases). Germline CDR1 reads MDHEN; CDR2 reads SYDVKM. V was cut by 6 bases and J by 2 bases, with 11 bases left in between. CDR3 length: 13 residues. The CDR3 DNA reads TGTGCCAGCAGCGGGACTCCTACCTACGAGCAGTACTTC. Its protein product is CASSGTPTYEQYF.

The table lists this clonotype with a few counts. The chain links TRBV2 to TRBJ2-6; 11 nucleotides align to TRBD1. This CDR3 is 20 amino acids long. J gave up 0 bases and V 3 bases, and 10 bases lay outside the gene matches. The V gene's germline CDR1 is SNHLY and CDR2 FYNNEI. The CDR3 sequence: CASSDGGWDRGISGANVLTF. CDR3 coding DNA: TGTGCCAGCAGTGATGGGGGGTGGGACAGGGGGATCTCTGGGGCCAACGTCCTGACTTTC.

This chain connects TRBV24-1 to TRBJ2-1; either TRBD1 or TRBD2 may supply D (5 bases each). Trimming took 12 bases from V and 4 from J, leaving 18 bases between them. This CDR3 has 14 amino acids. Germline values: CDR1 KGHDR, CDR2 SFDVKD. DNA of the CDR3: TGTGCCCTCCGAAGGTGGGGCGGGTACAATGAGCAGTTCTTC. Protein product: CALRRWGGYNEQFF.

V is TRBV11-2 and J is TRBJ2-2; 10 bases are a match to TRBD1. The V and J ends lost 6 bases and 0 bases, in that order; junction bases with no gene match: 4. CDR1 and CDR2 (germline): SGHAT, FQNNGV. The CDR3 totals 16 residues. The CDR3 here is CASRRTGGPNTGELFF. The CDR3 DNA sequence: TGTGCCAGCAGACGGACAGGGGGTCCGAACACCGGGGAGCTGTTTTTT.

This clonotype was recorded many times. V is TRBV12-3 or TRBV12-4 and J is TRBJ1-5; D unclear. CDR3 size: 13 residues. Trimming stripped 3 bases from V and 4 bases from J, with 7 bases between. CDR3 bases: TGTGCCAGCAGTTTCTCAGCTAATCAGCCCCAGCATTTT. It encodes CASSFSANQPQHF.

The genes are TRBV6-5 and TRBJ1-6, with 7 bases matching TRBD1. Germline V lookup: CDR1 MNHEY, CDR2 SVGAGI. The CDR3 has 17 amino acids. V was clipped by 4 bases and J by 3 bases; unmatched bases: 9. The CDR3 DNA sequence: TGTGCCAGCAGTTTTCCGGGACAGAACTTCTATAATTCACCCCTCCACTTT. This sequence encodes CASSFPGQNFYNSPLHF.

This clonotype was seen more than once but under ten times. The V and J genes are TRBV15 and TRBJ1-2, with TRBD1 matching over 7 bases. Germline assignment: CDR1 LNHNV and CDR2 YYDKDF (reference sequence). The CDR3 consists of 18 residues. The V gene end was trimmed by 1 base and the J gene end by 4 bases; junction bases not matched to a gene: 15. CDR3 nucleotides: TGTGCCACCAGCAGAGTGAGGGGGCCAGGGCGACTCGGCTATGGCTACACCTTC. This encodes CATSRVRGPGRLGYGYTF. Looking up the rest from reference TRBV15 and TRBJ1-2 gives the full variable domain: DAMVIQNPRYQVTQFGKPVTLSCSQTLNHNVMYWYQQKSSQAPKLLFHYYDKDFNNEADTPDNFQSRRPNTSFCFLDIRSPGLGDTAMYLCATSRVRGPGRLGYGYTFGSGTRLTVV.

This clonotype was counted a few times. V gene TRBV12-3 or TRBV12-4 combines with J gene TRBJ2-3; the D gene is possibly TRBD2 (7 bases). V was cut by 6 bases and J by 3 bases, with 19 bases left in between. The CDR3 is made up of 16 amino acids. The CDR3 protein is CASSHPWGGLTDTQYF. The DNA for the CDR3 is TGTGCCAGCAGCCACCCCTGGGGGGGGCTAACAGATACGCAGTATTTT.

This sequence joins TRBV15 and TRBJ1-1; no firm D call. The CDR3 contains 14 residues. The V gene's germline CDR1 is LNHNV and CDR2 YYDKDF (reference sequence). Trimming pared 3 bases from V and 4 bases from J, leaving 12 bases between. The CDR3 bases are TGTGCCACCAGCAGGAAGGACCTTAGCACTGAAGCTTTCTTT. Translation gives CATSRKDLSTEAFF.

This clonotype was counted between two and nine times. This chain joins TRBV5-1 and TRBJ1-1; D might be TRBD1 (6 bases). This CDR3 contains 14 residues. Between the trimmed V and J ends, which lost 0 bases and 2 bases, there was a span of 8 bases. CDR1 is SGHRS, CDR2 YFSETQ, per germline. The CDR3 nucleotides read TGCGCCAGCAGCTTGGGGGACACCAACACTGAAGCTTTCTTT. It is translated as CASSLGDTNTEAFF.

The chain carries TRBV12-3 or TRBV12-4 and TRBJ1-2, with D hard to call. V lost 4 bases and J lost 7, with 13 bases in between. CDR3 length: 13 residues. The CDR3 coding sequence is TGTGCCAGCAGTTCAACCCCAGCGTTTGGCTACACCTTC. Its protein product is CASSSTPAFGYTF.

This clonotype was detected only a few times. V is TRBV5-1 and J is TRBJ2-3, with TRBD1 matching 11 bases. Per the germline V gene, CDR1 is SGHRS and CDR2 is YFSETQ. CDR3 length: 16 residues. J was trimmed by 8 bases and V by 3 bases; bases with no gene match: 11. Here the CDR3 DNA reads TGCGCCAGCAGCTCTAACCGGGACAGGGGGACCGGTACGCAGTATTTT. The encoded protein is CASSSNRDRGTGTQYF.

The rearrangement links TRBV12-3 or TRBV12-4 to TRBJ1-1; D unclear. V lost 3 bases, J lost 5 bases, and 16 bases lay in between. The CDR3 extends over 15 amino acids. CDR3 protein: CASSFGPQAGTEAFF. The CDR3 coding sequence is TGTGCCAGCAGTTTCGGGCCCCAAGCGGGGACTGAAGCTTTCTTT.

The chain has TRBV7-8 and TRBJ1-4; 7 nucleotides match TRBD1. V shed 5 bases and J 0 bases; nucleotides not matched to a gene: 9. Germline V CDR1 and CDR2: SGHVS, FQNEAQ. The CDR3 has 17 residues. The CDR3 nucleotides read TGTGCCAGCAGCCCCCTCGGGACAGCTTCAACTAATGAAAAACTGTTTTTT. Translating it yields CASSPLGTASTNEKLFF. Complete variable domain (other parts from reference TRBV7-8 and TRBJ1-4): GAGVSQSPRYKVAKRGQDVALRCDPISGHVSLFWYQQALGQGPEFLTYFQNEAQLDKSGLPSDRFFAERPEGSVSTLKIQRTQQEDSAVYLCASSPLGTASTNEKLFFGSGTQLSVL.

The J gene is TRBJ2-2, the V gene TRBV7-9, with TRBD1 as a possible D gene (6 bases). This CDR3 comprises 15 residues. The V gene lost 1 base and the J gene lost 5 bases, with 11 bases spanning the gap. Per the germline V gene, CDR1 is SEHNR and CDR2 is FQNEAQ (reference sequence). The CDR3, as DNA: TGTGCCAGCAGCTTAGAGCACAGGGAGACCGGGGAGCTGTTTTTT. Its translation: CASSLEHRETGELFF.

This clonotype was observed a few times. The V call is TRBV7-2, the J call TRBJ2-7, with D maybe TRBD1 (5 bases). V was cut by 3 bases and J by 7 bases, with 19 bases left in between. Germline CDR1 is SGHTA and CDR2 is FQGNSA. CDR3 length: 15 amino acids. This chain's CDR3 is CASSLDRALGREQYF. The CDR3 DNA follows: TGTGCCAGCAGCTTGGATAGGGCTCTGGGGCGGGAGCAGTACTTC.

This sequence joins TRBV20-1 and TRBJ1-5; weak D call: TRBD1 (6 bases). Germline CDR1 and CDR2: DFQATT and SNEGSKA (reference sequence). V shed 0 bases and J shed 0 bases, with 12 bases lying between them. The CDR3 covers 16 residues. This chain's CDR3 is CSARDNTGNSNQPQHF. The CDR3, as DNA: TGCAGTGCTAGAGATAACACAGGGAATAGCAATCAGCCCCAGCATTTT.

The chain employs TRBV5-1 and TRBJ2-5; 10 nucleotides agree with TRBD2. V was pared by 2 bases and J by 2 bases, with 12 bases of the junction left unmatched. Germline V lookup: CDR1 SGHRS, CDR2 YFSETQ. This CDR3 spans 18 amino acids. The CDR3 is CASSLGVASGRIQETQYF. The CDR3, as DNA: TGCGCCAGCAGCTTAGGCGTGGCTAGCGGGAGAATTCAAGAGACCCAGTACTTC.

This clonotype was seen many times. The rearrangement joins TRBV20-1 to TRBJ2-1; TRBD1 aligns across 10 bases. The CDR3 extends over 13 amino acids. The V and J ends lost 7 bases and 8 bases, in that order; junction bases with no gene match: 8. Germline-derived CDR1 and CDR2 are DFQATT and SNEGSKA (reference sequence). CDR3 nucleotide sequence: TGCAGTGGCAAGGGACAGGGGAAAGATGAGCAGTTCTTC. Amino acid sequence: CSGKGQGKDEQFF.